The subject of this entry is one T cell receptor beta chain. Its specificity is unknown. Assay used: immunoSEQ multiplex PCR; TCRdb lists only in-frame clones, some missing. This sample yields 110,000 to 150,000 clones, of which approximately 92% are seen a single time; roughly 3.5% belongs to the top ten. This sample was included in a study of T cell responses to AZD1222 COVID-19 vaccine. Points from the study as a whole: There were mostly white British donors and more females than males, and clonal diversity was possibly underestimated. Repertoires were sampled only after the peak T cell response.

V lost 4 bases and J lost 5, with 13 bases in between. This CDR3 has 14 amino acids. Germline V gene sequence: CDR1 SGHRS, CDR2 YFSETQ. This receptor was taken from an adult who received the AZD1222 COVID-19 vaccine. Sequencing was performed on peripheral blood, taken 28 days after the second AZD1222 dose. This chain joins TRBV5-1 and TRBJ1-5, with D possibly TRBD1 on 6 matching bases. The CDR3: CASSPGGADQPQHF. The DNA of the CDR3 is TGCGCCAGCAGCCCGGGGGGGGCGGATCAGCCCCAGCATTTT.